This paragraph reports one T cell receptor (beta chain). The data originate from a study of blood T cells in healthy people across ages. For the second PCR, which ran for about 6 to 12 cycles, a sample-barcoded 5' primer and a J-beta primer mix were used. TCRdb passed the 5' RACE reads through MiXCR, listing each CDR3 protein once. This table has 1.5 million to 2 million distinct CDR3 sequences, over 25% appearing once. Germline V gene lookup returns CDR1 LNHDA and CDR2 SQIVND (reference sequence). The CDR3 has 15 amino acids. With 4 bases clipped from V and 2 bases from J, the junction kept 3 bases outside the gene matches.

This chain links TRBV19 with TRBJ2-3; 10 nucleotides line up with TRBD2. The material sequenced was blood. The clonotype originates from a woman aged 30 to 39 in good health. CDR3 DNA sequence: TGTGCCAGTAGTAACCTAGCGGGGGCCACAGATACGCAGTATTTT. Its protein is CASSNLAGATDTQYF.